This T cell receptor (beta chain) was retrieved from a study of T cell responses to AZD1222 COVID-19 vaccine. Whole-study results and caveats: Repertoire samples came only from after the peak T cell response. Donors were largely white British and mainly female; clonal diversity was possibly underestimated. Among those given AZD1222, only five or six were seropositive at baseline.

The trim removed 2 bases at V and 0 bases at J, leaving 10 bases unmatched. The CDR3 covers 17 residues. Germline assignment: CDR1 SGHRS and CDR2 YFSETQ. Pooled in the analysis were second doses at about 4 or about 12 weeks. Sequencing was performed with immunoSEQ multiplex PCR; in TCRdb, only in-frame clones are kept and a portion is missing. The sample includes 100,000 to 150,000 clones, 85% to 90% of them seen just once. On this clone: What it binds is not known.

The rearrangement joins TRBV5-1 to TRBJ2-7; 8 nucleotides match TRBD1. This clonotype was sampled from an adult who received the AZD1222 COVID-19 vaccine. Sequences were derived from peripheral blood, sampled 28 days after the second AZD1222 dose. CDR3 residues: CASSFRLGQESSYEQYF. CDR3 in DNA: TGCGCCAGCAGCTTTCGGCTGGGACAGGAGAGCTCCTACGAGCAGTACTTC. Full variable domain (remainder filled in from reference TRBV5-1 and TRBJ2-7): KAGVTQTPRYLIKTRGQQVTLSCSPISGHRSVSWYQQTPGQGLQFLFEYFSETQRNKGNFPGRFSGRQFSNSRSEMNVSTLELGDSALYLCASSFRLGQESSYEQYFGPGTRLTVT.